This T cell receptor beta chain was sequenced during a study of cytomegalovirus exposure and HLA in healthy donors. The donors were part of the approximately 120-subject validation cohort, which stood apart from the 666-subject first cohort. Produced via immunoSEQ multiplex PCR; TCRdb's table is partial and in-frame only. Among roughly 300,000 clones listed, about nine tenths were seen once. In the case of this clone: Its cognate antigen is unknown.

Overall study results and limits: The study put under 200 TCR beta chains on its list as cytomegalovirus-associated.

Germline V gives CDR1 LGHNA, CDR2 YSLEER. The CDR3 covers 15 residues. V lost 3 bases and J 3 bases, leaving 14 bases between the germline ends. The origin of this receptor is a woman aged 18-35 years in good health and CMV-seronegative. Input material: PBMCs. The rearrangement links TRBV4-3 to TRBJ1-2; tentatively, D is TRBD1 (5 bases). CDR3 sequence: CASSHMGGEYYGYTF. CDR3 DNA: TGCGCCAGCAGCCACATGGGGGGAGAATACTATGGCTACACCTTC.